These 5 T cell receptor beta chains share one sample of origin, sequenced in a study of T cells in Graves' hyperthyroidism and ophthalmopathy. Amplification yielded TCR beta CDR3 regions, with RNA transcripts as the source. The primer set for the first-round RT-PCR of the TCR CDR3 was HTBI. TCRdb ran MiXCR on the multiplex PCR reads and lists one entry per CDR3 protein. The data contain about 640,000 distinct CDR3 sequences, 20% of them singletons. The sample taken for sequencing was blood. The receptors come from a man aged 25 to 45 with Graves' ophthalmopathy.

This clonotype showed up many times. The chain carries TRBV30 and TRBJ1-1, with TRBD1 matching over 7 bases. This CDR3 is built from 12 residues. V trimming: 4 bases; J trimming: 4 bases; junction bases outside the gene matches: 3. Germline CDR1 and CDR2: GTSNPN and SVGIG (reference sequence). The CDR3 reads CAWNRGSTEAFF. The CDR3 bases are TGTGCCTGGAACAGGGGTTCCACTGAAGCTTTCTTT. Full variable domain (outside the CDR3, taken from reference TRBV30 and TRBJ1-1): SQTIHQWPATLVQPVGSPLSLECTVEGTSNPNLYWYRQAAGRGLQLLFYSVGIGQISSEVPQNLSASRPQDRQFILSSKKLLLSDSGFYLCAWNRGSTEAFFGQGTRLTVV.

V usage is TRBV2 and J usage is TRBJ2-7; 13 positions match TRBD2. Unmatched junction bases numbered 5, after V lost 9 bases and J lost 3 bases. CDR3 length: 14 amino acids. Looked up from germline, CDR1 is SNHLY and CDR2 is FYNNEI. The CDR3 is CASTGLAGVYEQYF. CDR3 DNA: TGTGCCAGTACTGGACTAGCGGGAGTCTACGAGCAGTACTTC.

This clonotype occurred once. V and J are TRBV2 and TRBJ1-3; a weak D match, TRBD1 (6 bases). The CDR3 totals 16 residues. V was clipped by 7 bases and J by 4 bases, with 20 bases between them. Per the germline V gene, CDR1 is SNHLY and CDR2 is FYNNEI. The CDR3: CASNRGQRGVGNTIYF. The CDR3 DNA sequence: TGTGCCAGCAACCGGGGGCAGCGGGGCGTCGGAAACACCATATATTTT.

This clonotype was detected a few times. This chain links TRBV27 with TRBJ2-5; 10 nucleotides agree with TRBD2. The trim removed 0 bases at V and 5 bases at J, leaving 12 bases unmatched. CDR3 length equals 18 residues. Germline V gene lookup returns CDR1 MNHEY and CDR2 SMNVEV (reference sequence). The CDR3, as DNA: TGTGCCAGCAGTTTATCGATCCCGGGACTAGCGTTAAGGGAGACCCAGTACTTC. This encodes CASSLSIPGLALRETQYF.

The rearrangement links TRBV11-1 to TRBJ2-2; 9 nucleotides align to TRBD2. The CDR3 covers 16 residues. V gave up 2 bases and J gave up 5 bases; unmatched junction bases: 6. CDR1 and CDR2 (germline): SGHAT, FQDESV (reference sequence). The CDR3 nucleotides read TGTGCCAGCAGCTTAACTAGCGGGTCCGTTACCGGGGAGCTGTTTTTT. Translation: CASSLTSGSVTGELFF.